The sequence of this T cell receptor beta chain was determined in a study of shared clonotypes between healthy human individuals. In the authors' methods: Owing to the provision of junction-only sequences devoid of quality scores by immunoSEQ, filtering differed. The method was immunoSEQ multiplex PCR; TCRdb's version includes in-frame clones alone and lacks a portion of them. V, J and clone size are taken as reported in that table, and D and trimming were inferred from the DNA itself. In the table there are around 2,000,000 clones, 90% to 95% of which are singletons. In germline, CDR1 is LGHNA, CDR2 YSLEER. The length of the CDR3 is 15 residues. J gave up 6 bases and V 0 bases, and 8 bases lay outside the gene matches. CD8 cells regarded as naive lacked CD45RO, were positively chosen for CCR7, and omitted terminally differentiated effector memory CD45RA+ cells. Adults of Caucasian background living in Nashville, Tennessee made up all donors.

The sequenced material came from naive CD8+ T cells from PBMCs. The chain employs TRBV4-3 and TRBJ2-7, with TRBD2 identical over 7 bases. The clonotype originates from a man between 18 and 35 years old in good health. Some clones in this sample may be carry-over from other donors' samples. CDR3 sequence reads: CASSQDAIGGSEQYF. The CDR3 DNA sequence: TGCGCCAGCAGCCAAGACGCCATAGGCGGGAGCGAGCAGTACTTC.